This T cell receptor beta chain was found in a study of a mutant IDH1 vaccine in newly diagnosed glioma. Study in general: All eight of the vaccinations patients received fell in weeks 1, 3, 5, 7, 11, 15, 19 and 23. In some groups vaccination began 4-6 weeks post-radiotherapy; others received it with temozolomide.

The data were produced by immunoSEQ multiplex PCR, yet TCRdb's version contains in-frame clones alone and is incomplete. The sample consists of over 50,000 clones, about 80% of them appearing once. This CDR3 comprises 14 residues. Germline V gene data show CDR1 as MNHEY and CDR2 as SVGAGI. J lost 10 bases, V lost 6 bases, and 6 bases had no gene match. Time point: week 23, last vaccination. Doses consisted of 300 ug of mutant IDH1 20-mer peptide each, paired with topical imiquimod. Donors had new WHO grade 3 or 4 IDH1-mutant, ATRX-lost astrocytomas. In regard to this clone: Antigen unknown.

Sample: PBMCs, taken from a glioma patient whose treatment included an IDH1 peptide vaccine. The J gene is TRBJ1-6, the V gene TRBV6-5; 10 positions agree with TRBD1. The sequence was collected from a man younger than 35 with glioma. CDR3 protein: CASRGQGHRSPLHF. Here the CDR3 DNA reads TGTGCCAGCAGGGGACAGGGGCACAGATCACCCCTCCACTTT.